Here is one T cell receptor (beta chain) with its context. Clinical histories supplied by participants themselves formed the basis of cohort assignment. Recovery among Cohort 3 donors was established by two negative PCRs, clearance, or symptom resolution. There are 12 residues in the CDR3. Trimming stripped 3 bases from V and 8 bases from J, with 10 bases between. Germline assignment: CDR1 LGHDT and CDR2 YNNKEL (reference sequence). The record originates from a study of blood T cell repertoires in COVID-19. Study summary: The analysed material was cDNA or gDNA that came from T cells, B-cell-depleted T cells, or PBMCs.

The repertoire was sequenced with immunoSEQ multiplex PCR; TCRdb's copy has only in-frame clones and lacks some. The sample lists a few hundred thousand clones, approximately 90% seen once, with 1.2% in the top ten. The clonotype comes from a man younger than 40 who had recovered from COVID-19. Sample: PBMCs or T cells enriched from blood (not recorded which). This chain joins TRBV3-1 (or the pseudogene TRBV3-2) and TRBJ1-1; a possible D gene is TRBD1 (5 bases). The CDR3 protein is CASSQKGREAFF. CDR3 DNA: TGTGCCAGCAGCCAGAAGGGGAGGGAAGCTTTCTTT.